What follows is one T cell receptor beta chain and its context. Other DNA sequences in the same sample also yield this CDR3. V was clipped by 0 bases and J by 4 bases; unmatched bases: 2. Germline V gene data show CDR1 as SGDLS and CDR2 as YYNGEE. The length of the CDR3 is 14 residues. Profiled with immunoSEQ multiplex PCR; TCRdb holds only in-frame clones, not every one. The profile shows under 70,000 clones, around 90% of them singletons. The data were obtained in a study of T cell changes during pregnancy in multiple sclerosis. The sequencing used CD4+ T cells from peripheral blood mononuclear cells, collected after pregnancy. The chain couples TRBV9 to TRBJ1-1; TRBD1 matches 8 bases. This TCR came from a female donor with multiple sclerosis, enrolled in a pregnancy study. CDR3: CASSVEQGGTEAFF. As DNA, the CDR3 is TGTGCCAGCAGCGTAGAACAGGGGGGCACTGAAGCTTTCTTT.